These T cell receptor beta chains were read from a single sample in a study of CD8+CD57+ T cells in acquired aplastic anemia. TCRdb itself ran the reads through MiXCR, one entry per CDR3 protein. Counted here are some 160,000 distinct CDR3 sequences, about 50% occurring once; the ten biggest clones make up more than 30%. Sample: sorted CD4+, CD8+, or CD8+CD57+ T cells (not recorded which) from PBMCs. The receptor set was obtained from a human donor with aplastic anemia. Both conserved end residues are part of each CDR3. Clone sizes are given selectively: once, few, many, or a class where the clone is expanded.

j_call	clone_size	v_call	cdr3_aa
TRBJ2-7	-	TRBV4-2	CASIKGETRLAGDEQYF
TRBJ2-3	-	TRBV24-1	CATSDLRQGSDTQYF
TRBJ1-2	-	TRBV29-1	CSAGGSGWNGYTF
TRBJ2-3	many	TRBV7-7	CASSLVPIRTDTQYF
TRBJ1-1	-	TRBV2	CATRQGEAFF
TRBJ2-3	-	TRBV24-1	CATSEVTDTQYF
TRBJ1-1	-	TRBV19	CASSTPPTEAFF
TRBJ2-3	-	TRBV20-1	CSAPNRETTTDTQYF
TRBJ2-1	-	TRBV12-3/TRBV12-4	CASSGQGSSYNEQFF
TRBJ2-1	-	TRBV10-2	CASSEPASGGLNEQFF
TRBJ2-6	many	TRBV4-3	CASSQENRGTGANVLTF